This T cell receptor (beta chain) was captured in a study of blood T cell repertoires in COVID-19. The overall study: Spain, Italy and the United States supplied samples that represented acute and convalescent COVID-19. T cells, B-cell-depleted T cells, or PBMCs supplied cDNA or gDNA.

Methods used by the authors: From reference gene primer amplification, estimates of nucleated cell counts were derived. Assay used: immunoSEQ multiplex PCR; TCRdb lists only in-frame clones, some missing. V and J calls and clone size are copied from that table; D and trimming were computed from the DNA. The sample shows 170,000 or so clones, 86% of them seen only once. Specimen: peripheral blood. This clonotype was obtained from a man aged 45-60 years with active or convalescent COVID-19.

CDR3 sequence: CASRPGQLPSRTGELFF. The CDR3 DNA reads as TGTGCCAGCAGGCCGGGACAACTCCCTTCCCGGACCGGGGAGCTGTTTTTT. The chain has TRBV27 and TRBJ2-2, with D possibly being TRBD1 (6 bases). V was cut by 6 bases and J by 5 bases, with 22 bases left in between. The CDR3 spans 17 residues. Germline V gene sequence: CDR1 MNHEY, CDR2 SMNVEV (reference sequence).